The 10 T cell receptor beta chains reported below all come from one sample, sequenced in a study of cytomegalovirus exposure and HLA in healthy donors. Primers: 60 Vbeta forward and 13 Jbeta reverse. Measured with immunoSEQ multiplex PCR; TCRdb has only the in-frame clones, and not every one. Found here are around 50,000 clones, 45% to 70% of them singletons; the top ten hold 12%. What was sequenced was PBMCs. The receptor source for this set is a human donor in good health.

Here the CDR3 reads CASGPSSGAGSYNEQFF. The CDR3 DNA sequence: TGCGCCAGCGGACCGAGCTCTGGGGCGGGGTCCTACAATGAGCAGTTCTTC. The chain employs TRBV10-1 and TRBJ2-1; D may be TRBD2 (6 bases). V was trimmed by 8 bases and J by 1 base, leaving 21 bases between them. The CDR3 has 17 amino acids. CDR1 is WNHNN and CDR2 is SYGVQD in the germline V gene (reference sequence).

This rearrangement joins TRBV18 to TRBJ1-1; 7 nucleotides line up with TRBD1. This CDR3 spans 16 amino acids. Trimming cost V 2 bases and J 5 bases; bases outside gene matches: 11. CDR1 and CDR2 from the germline V gene are KGHSH and LQKENI. This CDR3 reads CASSPRGVEQGTEAFF. Written as DNA, the CDR3 is TGTGCCAGCTCACCAAGGGGGGTGGAACAGGGGACTGAAGCTTTCTTT.

The CDR3: CASSSTGTVYGYTF. The CDR3 DNA follows: TGTGCCAGCAGCTCCACCGGGACAGTCTATGGCTACACCTTC. The V gene is TRBV7-9, the J gene TRBJ1-2, with 7 nucleotides matching TRBD1. The CDR3 loop spans 14 amino acids. After removal of 4 bases from V and 4 bases from J, the junction contained 6 bases not matched to a gene. Germline CDR1 SEHNR, CDR2 FQNEAQ (reference sequence).

This clone was counted between two and nine times. This rearrangement joins TRBV27 to TRBJ2-2; TRBD2 is a possible D gene (6 bases). This CDR3 has 21 amino acids. Trimming left V 6 bases short and J 5 bases short, with 34 bases between. From germline, CDR1 is MNHEY and CDR2 SMNVEV (reference sequence). The CDR3 sequence: CASRTSSRARGRNKGTGELFF. DNA for the CDR3: TGTGCCAGCAGAACTAGTAGCCGGGCGCGGGGACGAAATAAGGGGACCGGGGAGCTGTTTTTT.

The chain employs TRBV6-5 and TRBJ1-1, with TRBD1 matching over 7 bases. Germline CDR1 and CDR2: MNHEY and SVGAGI. Losses at the gene ends were 6 bases for V and 2 bases for J; bases not matched to a gene: 9. CDR3 length equals 15 residues. CDR3 protein: CASSVKTGLNTEAFF. CDR3 nucleotides: TGTGCCAGCAGCGTTAAGACAGGGCTCAACACTGAAGCTTTCTTT.

The V gene is TRBV15, the J gene TRBJ1-4; no definite D call. The CDR3 extends over 15 amino acids. Trimming left V 0 bases short and J 4 bases short, with 9 bases between. Germline values: CDR1 LNHNV, CDR2 YYDKDF (reference sequence). The CDR3 here is CATSRDRDRNEKLFF. In DNA form, the CDR3 reads TGTGCCACCAGCAGAGATCGCGATCGTAATGAAAAACTGTTTTTT.

The chain employs TRBV7-9 and TRBJ2-7; tentatively, D is TRBD1 (6 bases). The germline gives CDR1 SEHNR, CDR2 FQNEAQ (reference sequence). Trimming removed 5 bases at V and 4 bases at J, with 9 bases between. The CDR3 is 12 residues long. The CDR3 bases are TGTGCCAGCAGCCGAGGACAGTACGAGCAGTACTTC. Translating gives CASSRGQYEQYF.

This clone was seen only a few times. The J gene is TRBJ1-2, the V gene TRBV2; D not certain. V lost 2 bases to trimming and J lost 3 bases, with 4 bases between them. CDR1 SNHLY and CDR2 FYNNEI come from the germline V gene. The CDR3 consists of 12 residues. CDR3 amino acids: CASSEQDYGYTF. CDR3 DNA: TGTGCCAGCAGTGAACAGGACTATGGCTACACCTTC.

The chain joins TRBV6-5 to TRBJ2-7, with D tentatively TRBD1 (7 bases). With 4 bases removed from V and 2 bases from J, the gap between germline ends came to 12 bases. The CDR3 spans 14 residues. Germline V gives CDR1 MNHEY, CDR2 SVGAGI. The CDR3 sequence is CASSSQGGPYEQYF. CDR3 coding DNA: TGTGCCAGCAGTTCGCAGGGGGGACCCTACGAGCAGTACTTC.

V and J are TRBV6-5 and TRBJ1-1, with 7 bases that match TRBD1. The CDR3 covers 15 residues. J was trimmed by 0 bases and V by 0 bases; bases with no gene match: 1. CDR1 and CDR2 (germline): MNHEY, SVGAGI. DNA of the CDR3: TGTGCCAGCAGTTACTCGGGGACAGTGAACACTGAAGCTTTCTTT. It is translated as CASSYSGTVNTEAFF.